The rows below give T cell receptor beta chains drawn from one sample of a study of shared clonotypes between healthy human individuals. Produced via immunoSEQ multiplex PCR; TCRdb's table is partial and in-frame only. This repertoire shows more than 550,000 clones, under 95% found once; its top ten account for approximately 24%. The sample consisted of naive CD8+ T cells sorted from blood. Receptors were obtained from a man between 25 and 39 years old in good health. The CDR3 runs from the conserved cysteine through the conserved F or W. The D gene is left open where the match is weak. Clone sizes are given selectively: once, few, many, or a class where the clone is expanded.

cdr3_nt	cdr3_aa	clone_size	d_call	v_call	j_call
TGTGCCAGCAGCGCCACAGGGGAGAGGTACAATGAGCAGTTCTTC	CASSATGERYNEQFF	once	TRBD1	TRBV9	TRBJ2-1
TGTGCCAGCAGTGAATATGGACAGGGCGCAGATACGCAGTATTTT	CASSEYGQGADTQYF	NA	TRBD1	TRBV25-1	TRBJ2-3
TGTGCCAGCAGGCGACCCGACAGGGGGTTCGACGAGCAGTACTTC	CASRRPDRGFDEQYF	NA	TRBD1	TRBV2	TRBJ2-7
TGTGCCAGCACTCCTCTGACAGGGTATCGCGAAAAACTGTTTTTT	CASTPLTGYREKLFF	NA	TRBD1	TRBV6-6	TRBJ1-4
TGCAGCGTTGAAGTTTTCCGGGACAGGGTCTACAATGAGCAGTTCTTC	CSVEVFRDRVYNEQFF	NA	TRBD1	TRBV29-1	TRBJ2-1
TGTGCCAGCAGCTTACAGAACACCGGGGAGCTGTTTTTT	CASSLQNTGELFF	once	NA	TRBV13	TRBJ2-2
TGTGCCAGCAGCTCTCCCCCCAGCGGGAGTCCCTACGAGCAGTACTTC	CASSSPPSGSPYEQYF	NA	TRBD2	TRBV7-9	TRBJ2-7
TGTGCCAGCAGCCCAGCCTTGAAGTCCGTAAGGGCTTTCTTT	CASSPALKSVRAFF	NA	NA	TRBV7-6	TRBJ1-1
TGCAGCGTAGGGGGGGCTAGCGGGCTGAGCTCCTACAATGAGCAGTTCTTC	CSVGGASGLSSYNEQFF	NA	TRBD2	TRBV29-1	TRBJ2-1
TGTGCCAGCTCACCGGGGACCGGGGAGCTGTTTTTT	CASSPGTGELFF	NA	NA	TRBV18	TRBJ2-2
TGCGCCAGCAGCCAAGAGGTCAGGGGATGGACAGATACGCAGTATTTT	CASSQEVRGWTDTQYF	NA	NA	TRBV4-3	TRBJ2-3
TGCGCCAGCAGCTTGGAAACTCGTCCGGACGAGCAGTACTTC	CASSLETRPDEQYF	NA	NA	TRBV5-1	TRBJ2-7